What follows describes a single TCR beta chain. Its target is not known. This record belongs to a study of tumor and adjacent non-tumor tissue in lung cancer. Whole-study context: Stage I to III disease affected about nine men and about five women aged roughly 31 to 76. Study results and caveats: Top 100 clones took a larger repertoire share in normal lung. Significantly higher TCR diversity was found in tumor than normal lung.

No cell sorting was done before RNA was extracted from the tissue. TCRbeta libraries were built with three rounds of nested PCR, modified from ARM-PCR. Each CDR3 protein is one row after TCRdb ran MiXCR on the multiplex PCR reads. Of approximately 130,000 distinct CDR3 sequences in the sample, 66% were seen once. CDR1 and CDR2 from the germline V gene are SGHAT and FQNNGV. Trimming left V 5 bases short and J 4 bases short, with 8 bases between. The CDR3 sequence is 13 residues long. The sequenced material came from lung tumor tissue. The chain carries TRBV11-2 and TRBJ2-2; D gene unclear. This sequence was found in a man aged 25 to 40 with non-small cell lung cancer. CDR3 DNA: TGTGCCAGCAGCACGCAGGTCACCGGGGAGCTGTTTTTT. Translated: CASSTQVTGELFF. Supplemented by reference TRBV11-2 and TRBJ2-2, the full variable domain reads EAGVAQSPRYKIIEKRQSVAFWCNPISGHATLYWYQQILGQGPKLLIQFQNNGVVDDSQLPKDRFSAERLKGVDSTLKIQPAKLEDSAVYLCASSTQVTGELFFGEGSRLTVL.